This T cell receptor (beta chain) stems from a study of CD8 T cells in ankylosing spondylitis. General study results and limits: What seemed typical of ankylosing spondylitis blood was a TCR beta motif built from roughly 8 highly homologous variants. Researchers reportedly found disease-linked clones significantly enriched in matched ankylosing spondylitis synovial fluid. Prior work had noted some motif variants in reactive arthritis blood and synovial fluid.

TCRdb reprocessed the 5' RACE reads with MiXCR, giving one entry per CDR3 protein. The sample includes around 770,000 distinct CDR3 sequences, 15% to 20% seen only once; the top ten take approximately 18%. CDR3 length: 13 amino acids. J lost 12 bases, V lost 5 bases, and 10 bases had no gene match. CDR1 and CDR2 (germline): SEHNR, FQNEAQ (reference sequence). Only a few counts were recorded for this clonotype. Antigen unknown. This sequence was found in a male donor with ankylosing spondylitis. Sequencing input: blood, either unsorted or a sorted T cell fraction (not recorded which). This chain joins TRBV7-9 and TRBJ2-1; 7 bases are shared with TRBD2. CDR3 protein: CASSPGPGLWQFF. CDR3 DNA sequence: TGTGCCAGCAGCCCGGGGCCGGGACTATGGCAGTTCTTC. Supplemented by reference TRBV7-9 and TRBJ2-1, the full variable domain reads DTGVSQNPRHKITKRGQNVTFRCDPISEHNRLYWYRQTLGQGPEFLTYFQNEAQLEKSRLLSDRFSAERPKGSFSTLEIQRTEQGDSAMYLCASSPGPGLWQFFGPGTRLTVL.